This TCR beta chain was sequenced for a study of regulatory T cells in long-lasting Graves disease. Stated time point: newly diagnosed GD, antithyroid drugs for less than 3 months. From RNA extracted from PBMCs, the TCR library was made. V lost 3 bases and J lost 7, with 7 bases in between. From germline, CDR1 is MGHRA and CDR2 YSYEKL. The length of the CDR3 is 13 residues. Both iRepertoire HTBI primers and Arm-PCR of CDR3 regions were used to build the TCR beta libraries. MiXCR was run by TCRdb on the multiplex PCR reads, yielding one entry per CDR3 protein. Here the sample spans 500,000 or so distinct CDR3 sequences, roughly 17% being singletons. In addition, the sample was reused for a study of T cells in Graves' hyperthyroidism and ophthalmopathy. Per that study: Researchers ran a first-round RT-PCR on the TCR CDR3 using the HTBI primer set.

This sequence joins TRBV4-1 and TRBJ1-6; a possible D gene is TRBD1 (5 bases). The source of this sequence is a man aged 35 to 55 with Graves disease. The sample was peripheral blood mononuclear cells (PBMCs), taken at new diagnosis, from a patient treated with antithyroid drugs. CDR3 sequence (DNA): TGCGCCAGCAGCCACCAGGGAAATTCACCCCTCCACTTT. This translates into CASSHQGNSPLHF.